A selection of T cell receptor beta chains follows, all from one sample in a study of cytomegalovirus exposure and HLA in healthy donors. Generated by immunoSEQ multiplex PCR, the TCRdb table keeps only in-frame clones and is missing some. The sample gives a few hundred thousand clones, over 80% of which show up once; over 11% is in the top ten. Sequenced input: PBMCs. These receptors originate from a woman aged 25 to 39 in good health and CMV-seropositive. The CDR3 runs from the conserved cysteine through the conserved F or W. A D gene is named only where the DNA matches it firmly. Clone sizes are given selectively: once, few, many, or a class where the clone is expanded.

TRBD2,TRBV6-1,.,TRBJ2-7,CASSVGGTYEQYF,TGTGCCAGCAGTGTCGGGGGGACCTACGAGCAGTACTTC
.,TRBV2,once,TRBJ1-1,CASSIEPRAEAFF,TGTGCCAGCAGCATAGAGCCTAGGGCTGAAGCTTTCTTT
.,TRBV2,.,TRBJ2-5,CASESGTQYF,TGTGCCAGCGAATCGGGGACCCAGTACTTC
.,TRBV4-2,.,TRBJ1-1,CASSRWGGDPIMNTEAFF,TGTGCCAGCAGTCGATGGGGGGGCGATCCGATAATGAACACTGAAGCTTTCTTT
.,TRBV5-1,.,TRBJ2-7,CASSFITGTRYEQYF,TGCGCCAGCAGCTTCATAACAGGAACCCGTTACGAGCAGTACTTC
TRBD1,TRBV28,.,TRBJ1-4,CASSISGGYYEKLFF,TGTGCCAGCAGTATATCAGGGGGGTATTATGAAAAACTGTTTTTT
.,TRBV28,once,TRBJ2-7,CASSLHRDPYEQYF,TGTGCCAGCAGTTTACACAGAGATCCCTACGAGCAGTACTTC
TRBD1,TRBV27,.,TRBJ2-5,CASSLNRGETQYF,TGTGCCAGCAGTTTAAACAGGGGAGAGACCCAGTACTTC
TRBD1,TRBV30,.,TRBJ1-1,CAWVPGQGYSEAFF,TGTGCCTGGGTTCCGGGACAGGGTTACTCTGAAGCTTTCTTT
TRBD1,TRBV7-8,.,TRBJ1-1,CASSLVQGASSNAEAFF,TGTGCCAGCAGCTTAGTACAGGGGGCGAGTTCGAACGCTGAAGCTTTCTTT
.,TRBV18,once,TRBJ1-1,CASSQGKTEAFF,TGTGCCAGCTCACAGGGGAAAACTGAAGCTTTCTTT
TRBD2,TRBV6-5,.,TRBJ2-7,CASSPTSGPAYEQYF,TGTGCCAGCTCCCCTACTAGCGGACCCGCCTACGAGCAGTACTTC
.,TRBV7-2,.,TRBJ2-7,CASSGPGGTNEQYF,TGTGCCAGCAGCGGACCTGGCGGGACGAACGAGCAGTACTTC
.,TRBV9,.,TRBJ1-2,CASSEELTRGDGYTF,TGTGCCAGCAGCGAGGAGTTAACCCGAGGGGATGGCTACACCTTC
.,TRBV5-1,once,TRBJ1-1,CASSPGQRGTEAFF,TGCGCCAGCAGCCCCGGACAGCGGGGGACTGAAGCTTTCTTT
.,TRBV5-1,.,TRBJ2-2,CASSLGYTGELFF,TGCGCCAGCAGCCTGGGATACACCGGGGAGCTGTTTTTT
TRBD1,TRBV9,.,TRBJ1-3,CASSASGGHGNTIYF,TGTGCCAGCAGCGCATCAGGGGGCCACGGAAACACCATATATTTT
.,TRBV25-1,once,TRBJ1-1,CASRGGNTEAFF,TGTGCCAGCCGAGGGGGTAACACTGAAGCTTTCTTT
.,TRBV6-6,.,TRBJ1-1,CASSSDGDTEAFF,TGTGCCAGCAGTTCGGACGGTGACACTGAAGCTTTCTTT
TRBD2,TRBV6-1,.,TRBJ2-5,CASRAGLAVVETQYF,TGTGCCAGCAGGGCGGGACTAGCGGTAGTTGAGACCCAGTACTTC
.,TRBV28,.,TRBJ2-7,CASRFQWSSYEQYF,TGTGCCAGCAGGTTTCAATGGAGCTCCTACGAGCAGTACTTC
.,TRBV6-5,.,TRBJ1-2,CASSRTWDHNYGYTF,TGTGCCAGCAGTCGGACTTGGGATCATAACTATGGCTACACCTTC
TRBD1,TRBV5-1,.,TRBJ2-1,CASSGTGPSSYNEQFF,TGCGCCAGCAGCGGGACAGGGCCCAGCTCCTACAATGAGCAGTTCTTC
.,TRBV6-1,.,TRBJ2-7,CASSGMAGSGYEQYF,TGTGCCAGCAGTGGTATGGCTGGGAGTGGGTACGAGCAGTACTTC
.,TRBV30,.,TRBJ2-2,CAWKRGSNTGELFF,TGTGCCTGGAAGAGAGGATCAAACACCGGGGAGCTGTTTTTT
TRBD2,TRBV9,.,TRBJ2-1,CASSLSGTSGNEQFF,TGTGCCAGCAGCTTATCCGGGACTAGCGGGAATGAGCAGTTCTTC
TRBD2,TRBV5-1,.,TRBJ2-3,CASSGAGGPGDTQYF,TGCGCCAGCAGCGGAGCGGGAGGGCCGGGAGATACGCAGTATTTT
.,TRBV5-1,.,TRBJ1-2,CASLPGGENYGYTF,TGCGCCAGCTTACCCGGAGGGGAGAACTATGGCTACACCTTC
.,TRBV9,few,TRBJ2-2,CASSVRSMLTGELFF,TGTGCCAGCAGCGTCAGGTCTATGCTTACCGGGGAGCTGTTTTTT
.,TRBV6-6,.,TRBJ1-2,CASSWAEANYGYTF,TGTGCCAGCAGTTGGGCAGAAGCTAACTATGGCTACACCTTC
.,TRBV9,.,TRBJ2-2,CASSFKGMGANTGELFF,TGTGCCAGCAGCTTCAAGGGCATGGGGGCGAACACCGGGGAGCTGTTTTTT
.,TRBV4-1,.,TRBJ1-3,CASSHFDTGVITGNTIYF,TGCGCCAGCAGCCACTTCGACACCGGAGTAATAACTGGAAACACCATATATTTT
.,TRBV7-6,.,TRBJ1-1,CASSEEAENTEAFF,TGTGCCAGCAGCGAGGAAGCGGAGAACACTGAAGCTTTCTTT
.,TRBV29-1,.,TRBJ1-1,CSVDTLNTEAFF,TGCAGCGTTGACACTCTGAACACTGAAGCTTTCTTT
TRBD1,TRBV6-1,.,TRBJ1-1,CASSELDRRTEAFF,TGTGCCAGCAGCGAATTGGACAGGCGCACTGAAGCTTTCTTT
.,TRBV7-2,few,TRBJ2-1,CASSSDSSSYNEQFF,TGTGCCAGCAGCTCGGACTCGTCCTCCTACAATGAGCAGTTCTTC
.,TRBV14,.,TRBJ1-2,CASSQGGTHYGYTF,TGTGCCAGCAGCCAAGGGGGGACCCACTATGGCTACACCTTC
.,TRBV4-2,.,TRBJ2-3,CARGPTDTQYF,TGTGCCAGGGGACCAACAGATACGCAGTATTTT
.,TRBV30,once,TRBJ2-2,CAWISGGGKYTGELFF,TGTGCCTGGATATCCGGGGGCGGGAAGTACACCGGGGAGCTGTTTTTT
TRBD1,TRBV7-2,.,TRBJ2-3,CASSLGTDTDTQYF,TGTGCCAGCAGCCTCGGGACAGACACAGATACGCAGTATTTT
.,TRBV2,.,TRBJ2-3,CASSRTDTQYF,TGTGCCAGCTCCCGCACAGATACGCAGTATTTT
TRBD1,TRBV6-1,.,TRBJ1-3,CATPGQGAGNTIYF,TGTGCCACTCCGGGACAGGGGGCTGGAAACACCATATATTTT